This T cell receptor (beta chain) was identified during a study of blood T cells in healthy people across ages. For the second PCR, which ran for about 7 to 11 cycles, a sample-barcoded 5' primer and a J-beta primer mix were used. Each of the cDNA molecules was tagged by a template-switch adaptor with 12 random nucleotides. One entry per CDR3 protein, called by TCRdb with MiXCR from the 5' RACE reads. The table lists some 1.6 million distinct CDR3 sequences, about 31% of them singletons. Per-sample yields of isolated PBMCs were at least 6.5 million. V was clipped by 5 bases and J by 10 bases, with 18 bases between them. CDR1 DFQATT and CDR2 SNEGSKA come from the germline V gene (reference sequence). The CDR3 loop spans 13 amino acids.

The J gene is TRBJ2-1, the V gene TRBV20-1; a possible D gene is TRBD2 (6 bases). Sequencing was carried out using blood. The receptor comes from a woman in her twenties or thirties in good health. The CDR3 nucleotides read TGCAGTGCTCGCTCGATCTCTAGCGACGAGCAGTTCTTC. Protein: CSARSISSDEQFF.